This T cell receptor beta chain is drawn from a study of cytomegalovirus exposure and HLA in healthy donors. 13 Jbeta primers and 60 Vbeta primers were used for the PCR. TCRdb's copy holds only in-frame clones and misses some; the assay was immunoSEQ multiplex PCR. Of 110,000 or so clones listed, approximately 74% are singletons. Overall study findings and caveats: According to a later analysis, most TCR beta chains associated with CMV appeared HLA-restricted. The study flagged about 150 TCR beta chains as cytomegalovirus-associated.

Details on this clone: Its antigen is currently unknown.

V was trimmed by 8 bases and J by 5 bases, leaving 15 bases between them. Germline V gives CDR1 MDHEN, CDR2 SYDVKM. This CDR3 has 13 amino acids. The chain combines TRBV28 with TRBJ1-1; D is possibly TRBD1 (5 bases). The source material was PBMCs. The clonotype originates from a woman aged 45-65 years in good health and CMV-seropositive. In DNA form, the CDR3 reads TGTGCCAGCCAGGGTGGGGGAGGGACTGAAGCTTTCTTT. This gives the protein CASQGGGGTEAFF.